One and the same sample provided the 12 T cell receptor beta chains below, sequenced in a study of post-analysis software for immune sequencing data. General observations from the study: Controls had lower frequencies than patients of about five TRBV segments, which included TRBV5-6, TRBV5-1 and TRBV20-1.

Their cognate antigens are unknown. Prepared TCR beta cDNA libraries contained unique molecular identifiers. One entry per CDR3 protein results from TCRdb running MiXCR on the PCR reads. The sample has around 710,000 distinct CDR3 sequences, roughly 46% seen once. Material: blood. All receptors come from a girl aged 10 to 17 with multiple sclerosis.

This rearrangement joins TRBV6-5 to TRBJ1-6; unclear D gene. The CDR3 is 13 amino acids. The V and J ends lost 2 bases and 2 bases respectively, with 1 base between them. CDR1 MNHEY and CDR2 SVGAGI come from the germline V gene. CDR3 DNA sequence: TGTGCCAGCAGTTACACCTATAATTCACCCCTCCACTTT. It translates to CASSYTYNSPLHF.

This clonotype was seen a few times. The J gene is TRBJ1-2, the V gene TRBV10-3; the match to TRBD1 covers 10 bases. Germline CDR1 ENHRY, CDR2 SYGVKD. The CDR3 runs 15 residues. V was clipped by 0 bases and J by 6 bases; unmatched bases: 4. In DNA form, the CDR3 reads TGTGCCATCAGTGAGTCGACAGGGGGCAGCGATGGCTACACCTTC. This sequence encodes CAISESTGGSDGYTF.

The table lists this clonotype with a few counts. This sequence joins TRBV12-3 or TRBV12-4 and TRBJ1-6; no definite D call. The CDR3 covers 13 residues. V was cut by 0 bases and J by 7 bases, with 4 bases left in between. The CDR3 DNA follows: TGTGCCAGCAGTTTAGCGAGAAATTCACCCCTCCACTTT. Its translation is CASSLARNSPLHF.

The chain is built from TRBV5-1 and TRBJ1-1; D is unclear. Looked up from germline, CDR1 is SGHRS and CDR2 is YFSETQ. This CDR3 is built from 15 residues. Trimming removed 0 bases from V and 0 bases from J, with 9 bases in between. The chain's CDR3 is CASSLGQSMNTEAFF. In DNA, the CDR3 is TGCGCCAGCAGCTTGGGGCAGTCTATGAACACTGAAGCTTTCTTT.

This clonotype showed up just once. A junction end diverges from the germline sequence, so it may reflect a read error. This chain connects TRBV7-2 to TRBJ2-1, with 9 bases identical to TRBD2. The CDR3 spans 14 residues. Germline V gives CDR1 SGHTA, CDR2 FQGNSA. The CDR3 loop reads CAGSLGRGGQEQFF. The CDR3 nucleotides are TGTGCCGGCAGCCTCGGGCGGGGGGGCCAAGAGCAGTTCTTC.

This clonotype was observed a single time. This chain uses TRBV6-5 with TRBJ1-1; 9 bases fit TRBD1. The V gene end was trimmed by 3 bases and the J gene end by 1 base; junction bases not matched to a gene: 3. Germline lookup yields CDR1 MNHEY and CDR2 SVGAGI. This CDR3 has 15 amino acids. The CDR3, as DNA: TGTGCCAGCAGTTATGGGACAGGGCAGAACACTGAAGCTTTCTTT. Translation gives CASSYGTGQNTEAFF.

CDR3 residues: CSARPTGLDNEQFF. CDR3 sequence (DNA): TGCAGTGCTAGACCAACAGGGCTAGACAATGAGCAGTTCTTC. The chain employs TRBV20-1 and TRBJ2-1; the D gene is possibly TRBD1 (6 bases). The CDR3 has 14 residues. V shed 2 bases and J shed 5 bases, with 13 bases lying between them. Germline CDR1 reads DFQATT; CDR2 reads SNEGSKA (reference sequence).

V and J are TRBV3-1 and TRBJ2-7; D is undetermined. The DNA end lines up better with TRBJ2-5; the J call may be wrong. Germline V gene sequence: CDR1 LGHDT, CDR2 YNNKEL (reference sequence). The CDR3 consists of 15 residues. The CDR3 bases are TGTGCCAGCAGCCAAGATGGTCCGATCCTGGAGACCCAGTACTTC. It codes for CASSQDGPILETQYF.

This clonotype was observed a handful of times. The chain links TRBV28 to TRBJ2-5; D remains unclear. Germline CDR1 is MDHEN and CDR2 is SYDVKM. The length of the CDR3 is 15 residues. V dropped 2 bases and J dropped 5 bases, with 15 bases sitting between them. CDR3 sequence reads: CASSLMAAERETQYF. In DNA, the CDR3 is TGTGCCAGCAGTTTAATGGCGGCCGAGAGGGAGACCCAGTACTTC. The whole variable domain, remainder taken from reference TRBV28 and TRBJ2-5, is DVKVTQSSRYLVKRTGEKVFLECVQDMDHENMFWYRQDPGLGLRLIYFSYDVKMKEKGDIPEGYSVSREKKERFSLILESASTNQTSMYLCASSLMAAERETQYFGPGTRLLVL.

The chain carries TRBV11-2 and TRBJ2-1; 8 positions agree with TRBD1. Germline V gene lookup returns CDR1 SGHAT and CDR2 FQNNGV. The CDR3 consists of 14 residues. V was clipped by 6 bases and J by 5 bases; unmatched bases: 6. CDR3 amino acids: CASRRTGPNNEQFF. The CDR3 region has the DNA TGTGCCAGCAGGAGGACAGGGCCGAACAATGAGCAGTTCTTC.

A few counts support this clonotype. The chain has TRBV6-5 and TRBJ2-5; TRBD1 aligns across 7 bases. The ends lost 6 bases at V and 2 bases at J; junction bases unmatched: 9. Germline V gene lookup returns CDR1 MNHEY and CDR2 SVGAGI. The CDR3 length is 15 residues. In DNA form, the CDR3 reads TGTGCCAGCAGATGGGGGACAGTAGCGCAAGAGACCCAGTACTTC. Its protein product is CASRWGTVAQETQYF.

This clonotype was counted once. The rearrangement links TRBV12-3 or TRBV12-4 to TRBJ2-1; TRBD2 aligns across 8 bases. The V and J ends lost 6 bases and 7 bases, in that order; junction bases with no gene match: 11. CDR3 length: 15 residues. The CDR3 DNA reads TGTGCCAGCAGATCAACAGCGGGAGTCGTTAATGAGCAGTTCTTC. Protein sequence: CASRSTAGVVNEQFF.